Following are 27 T cell receptor beta chains from one sample sequenced in a study of cytomegalovirus exposure and HLA in healthy donors. The PCR ran on 60 Vbeta and 13 Jbeta primers. The repertoire was sequenced with immunoSEQ multiplex PCR; TCRdb's copy has only in-frame clones and lacks some. Its clone listing holds 140,000 to 150,000 clones. Sequencing used PBMCs. The source of these receptors is a woman aged 45-65 years in good health and CMV-seronegative.

The chain carries TRBV5-1 and TRBJ2-7; the D gene is possibly TRBD2 (7 bases). V was pared by 1 base and J by 3 bases, with 11 bases between. The CDR3 contains 14 residues. Germline CDR1 reads SGHRS; CDR2 reads YFSETQ. In DNA, the CDR3 is TGCGCCAGCAGCTTGATGAGGGGGGGCTACGAGCAGTACTTC. Its translation is CASSLMRGGYEQYF. Based on the CDR3 plus reference TRBV5-1 and TRBJ2-7, the full variable domain is KAGVTQTPRYLIKTRGQQVTLSCSPISGHRSVSWYQQTPGQGLQFLFEYFSETQRNKGNFPGRFSGRQFSNSRSEMNVSTLELGDSALYLCASSLMRGGYEQYFGPGTRLTVT.

V gene TRBV30 combines with J gene TRBJ1-4; the match to TRBD1 covers 10 bases. Trimming took 0 bases from V and 6 from J; bases not matched to a gene: 1. The CDR3 spans 14 residues. Germline CDR1 and CDR2: GTSNPN and SVGIG (reference sequence). In DNA, the CDR3 is TGTGCCTGGAGTGTGGGACAGGGGCATGAAAAACTGTTTTTT. It is translated as CAWSVGQGHEKLFF.

The chain links TRBV5-6 to TRBJ1-5; possibly TRBD1 for D (6 bases). Germline CDR1 and CDR2: SGHDT and YYEEEE. V was clipped by 0 bases and J by 6 bases, with 10 bases between them. This CDR3 has 14 amino acids. CDR3 protein: CASSLAGAGQPQHF. For the CDR3, the DNA is TGTGCCAGCAGCTTGGCAGGGGCCGGTCAGCCCCAGCATTTT.

The gene calls are TRBV19 and TRBJ2-3; D uncertain. This CDR3 has 14 amino acids. Germline-derived CDR1 and CDR2 are LNHDA and SQIVND (reference sequence). The ends were cut back, 1 base at V and 2 bases at J, with 7 bases in the middle. The CDR3 coding sequence is TGTGCCAGTAGTATAGCGCAGAACACAGATACGCAGTATTTT. Translated, it gives CASSIAQNTDTQYF.

The rearrangement uses TRBV7-2 and TRBJ2-7, with 7 positions matching TRBD2. CDR1 SGHTA and CDR2 FQGNSA come from the germline V gene. The V and J ends lost 6 bases and 7 bases, in that order; junction bases with no gene match: 15. The CDR3 covers 15 residues. The CDR3, as DNA: TGTGCCAGCAGTGGGGGATTTGGCGGGAGTCGGGAGCAGTACTTC. Residues: CASSGGFGGSREQYF.

This chain links TRBV6-1 with TRBJ1-5; D remains ambiguous. The CDR3 is made up of 15 amino acids. V was clipped by 7 bases and J by 1 base, with 14 bases between them. Germline assignment: CDR1 MNHNS and CDR2 SASEGT. The CDR3 loop reads CASTSIPVSNQPQHF. The CDR3 nucleotides read TGTGCCAGCACCTCGATTCCGGTAAGCAATCAGCCCCAGCATTTT.

This chain connects TRBV11-2 to TRBJ2-5; 7 bases line up with TRBD2. Looked up from germline, CDR1 is SGHAT and CDR2 is FQNNGV. The J segment lost 2 bases and the V segment lost 5 bases, leaving 8 bases of the junction unmatched. This CDR3 contains 15 residues. The CDR3 region is CASSPPGLGQETQYF. CDR3 sequence (DNA): TGTGCCAGCAGCCCCCCAGGACTAGGACAAGAGACCCAGTACTTC. The whole variable domain, remainder taken from reference TRBV11-2 and TRBJ2-5, is EAGVAQSPRYKIIEKRQSVAFWCNPISGHATLYWYQQILGQGPKLLIQFQNNGVVDDSQLPKDRFSAERLKGVDSTLKIQPAKLEDSAVYLCASSPPGLGQETQYFGPGTRLLVL.

The chain employs TRBV9 and TRBJ2-3; 10 bases agree with TRBD2. J gave up 4 bases and V 4 bases, and 9 bases lay outside the gene matches. Germline CDR1 reads SGDLS; CDR2 reads YYNGEE. This CDR3 has 16 residues. The CDR3 DNA is TGTGCCAGCAGCAGAATAAGCGGGGGGGCCGCAGATACGCAGTATTTT. This gives the protein CASSRISGGAADTQYF.

The chain joins TRBV9 to TRBJ2-3; TRBD1 aligns across 7 bases. CDR3 length equals 16 residues. Germline CDR1 reads SGDLS; CDR2 reads YYNGEE. V lost 4 bases, J lost 0 bases, and 8 bases stayed unmatched. The CDR3 region is CASSPWTGLSTDTQYF. CDR3 coding DNA: TGTGCCAGCAGCCCGTGGACAGGCTTGAGCACAGATACGCAGTATTTT. Full variable domain (outside the CDR3, taken from reference TRBV9 and TRBJ2-3): DSGVTQTPKHLITATGQRVTLRCSPRSGDLSVYWYQQSLDQGLQFLIQYYNGEERAKGNILERFSAQQFPDLHSELNLSSLELGDSALYFCASSPWTGLSTDTQYFGPGTRLTVL.

The rearrangement uses TRBV10-3 and TRBJ2-5; the D is unclear. The CDR3 has 14 amino acids. The V end lost 2 bases, the J end lost 1 base, and 8 bases lay between the germline ends. Germline-derived CDR1 and CDR2 are ENHRY and SYGVKD. The CDR3 DNA reads as TGTGCCATCAGTGAGGGCAGATCCCAAGAGACCCAGTACTTC. It is translated as CAISEGRSQETQYF.

CDR3 coding DNA: TGCGCCAGCAGCTTGGACTCTCGACTAGCGGTATACACAGATACGCAGTATTTT. Its translation: CASSLDSRLAVYTDTQYF. The rearrangement uses TRBV5-1 and TRBJ2-3; TRBD2 aligns across 9 bases. The V and J ends lost 0 bases and 2 bases, in that order; junction bases with no gene match: 10. Germline values: CDR1 SGHRS, CDR2 YFSETQ. CDR3 size: 18 residues.

This chain links TRBV6-5 with TRBJ2-7, with 7 bases fitting TRBD1. The V and J ends lost 7 bases and 2 bases, in that order; junction bases with no gene match: 8. Germline V gene data show CDR1 as MNHEY and CDR2 as SVGAGI. CDR3 size: 14 residues. CDR3 amino acids: CASTPQGSPYEQYF. Written as DNA, the CDR3 is TGTGCCAGCACCCCACAGGGGTCCCCCTACGAGCAGTACTTC.

The gene calls are TRBV28 and TRBJ2-7, with D tentatively TRBD2 (6 bases). The length of the CDR3 is 14 residues. Germline V gives CDR1 MDHEN, CDR2 SYDVKM. V was trimmed by 5 bases and J by 5 bases, leaving 16 bases between them. The DNA of the CDR3 is TGTGCCAGCAGTCTAGGAGGGGATCGGGACGAGCAGTACTTC. Residues: CASSLGGDRDEQYF.

The chain carries TRBV10-2 and TRBJ2-2; 9 bases line up with TRBD1. V shed 6 bases and J 3 bases; nucleotides not matched to a gene: 8. This CDR3 spans 16 amino acids. In germline, CDR1 is WSHSY, CDR2 SAAADI. The CDR3 region has the DNA TGCGCCAGCAGACCCCCCGGGACAGGGCACACCGGGGAGCTGTTTTTT. Residues: CASRPPGTGHTGELFF.

The chain carries TRBV6-1 and TRBJ2-5; 16 nucleotides agree with TRBD2. Germline V lookup: CDR1 MNHNS, CDR2 SASEGT. CDR3 length equals 17 residues. V lost 3 bases to trimming and J lost 7 bases; unmatched junction nucleotides: 8. CDR3 nucleotide sequence: TGTGCCAGCAGTGAGTCGGGACTAGCGGGGGGGCCCGTGACCCAGTACTTC. Its protein is CASSESGLAGGPVTQYF.

CDR3: CASSKGQGYTF. The CDR3 nucleotides are TGTGCCAGCAGCAAAGGACAGGGCTACACCTTC. The J gene is TRBJ1-2, the V gene TRBV6-6, with D maybe TRBD1 (6 bases). The CDR3 sequence is 11 residues long. Trimming pared 6 bases from V and 8 bases from J, leaving 10 bases between. Germline V gene lookup returns CDR1 MNHNY and CDR2 SVGAGI (reference sequence).

The chain employs TRBV7-2 and TRBJ1-5; D is possibly TRBD1 (6 bases). This CDR3 contains 14 residues. Germline V gives CDR1 SGHTA, CDR2 FQGNSA. V lost 4 bases and J lost 2, with 9 bases in between. The CDR3 nucleotides are TGTGCCAGCAGCTCTAGACAGGGCAATCAGCCCCAGCATTTT. It encodes CASSSRQGNQPQHF.

J is TRBJ2-7 and V is TRBV18, with a tentative D call TRBD2 (5 bases). This CDR3 has 14 residues. V was pared by 6 bases and J by 2 bases, with 14 bases between. The germline gives CDR1 KGHSH, CDR2 LQKENI. CDR3 sequence reads: CASSPLKGAYEQYF. The CDR3 DNA is TGTGCCAGCTCCCCGTTGAAGGGAGCCTACGAGCAGTACTTC.

V is TRBV7-2 and J is TRBJ2-1; the D gene is possibly TRBD1 (5 bases). Germline V gene lookup returns CDR1 SGHTA and CDR2 FQGNSA. The CDR3 contains 14 residues. V was trimmed by 5 bases and J by 2 bases, leaving 10 bases between them. The CDR3 DNA reads TGTGCCAGCAGCCCAACGACAGCCTACAATGAGCAGTTCTTC. As protein: CASSPTTAYNEQFF.

V is TRBV2 and J is TRBJ1-5; D ambiguous. Trimming left V 7 bases short and J 0 bases short, with 7 bases between. Germline-derived CDR1 and CDR2 are SNHLY and FYNNEI. The CDR3 consists of 13 residues. For the CDR3, the DNA is TGTGCCAGCACACGGGGTAGCAATCAGCCCCAGCATTTT. It encodes CASTRGSNQPQHF.

The chain links TRBV27 to TRBJ1-2, with 8 bases aligning to TRBD1. The germline gives CDR1 MNHEY, CDR2 SMNVEV (reference sequence). V lost 3 bases and J lost 2; bases outside the gene matches: 11. The CDR3 runs 17 residues. CDR3 loop: CASSFREGQGYNYGYTF. CDR3 coding DNA: TGTGCCAGCAGTTTTAGGGAAGGACAGGGCTACAACTATGGCTACACCTTC.

The gene calls are TRBV5-1 and TRBJ2-3; D is unresolved. CDR1 is SGHRS and CDR2 is YFSETQ in the germline V gene. This CDR3 region has 12 residues. V gave up 4 bases and J gave up 5 bases, with 8 bases separating them. CDR3 region: CASSINLDTQYF. CDR3 nucleotide sequence: TGCGCCAGCAGCATAAATTTAGATACGCAGTATTTT.

The CDR3 here is CASSRQSNQPQHF. The CDR3 DNA reads TGTGCCAGCAGCCGACAGAGCAATCAGCCCCAGCATTTT. The chain uses TRBV7-2 and TRBJ1-5, with TRBD1 as a possible D gene (5 bases). The CDR3 runs to 13 residues. V lost 5 bases and J 1 base, leaving 6 bases between the germline ends. The germline V gene encodes CDR1 SGHTA and CDR2 FQGNSA. Using reference TRBV7-2 and TRBJ1-5 for the parts outside the CDR3, the full variable domain is GAGVSQSPSNKVTEKGKDVELRCDPISGHTALYWYRQSLGQGLEFLIYFQGNSAPDKSGLPSDRFSAERTGGSVSTLTIQRTQQEDSAVYLCASSRQSNQPQHFGDGTRLSIL.

The CDR3 loop reads CASSLGLSTGDTQYF. CDR3 sequence (DNA): TGCGCCAGCAGCTTGGGGCTTAGCACAGGAGATACGCAGTATTTT. This rearrangement joins TRBV5-1 to TRBJ2-3, with a possible D match to TRBD1 (5 bases). The V gene's germline CDR1 is SGHRS and CDR2 YFSETQ. Between the trimmed V and J ends, which lost 0 bases and 5 bases, there was a span of 13 bases. The CDR3 totals 15 residues.

V usage is TRBV19 and J usage is TRBJ1-5; D ambiguous. V lost 7 bases and J lost 0, with 16 bases in between. Germline values: CDR1 LNHDA, CDR2 SQIVND (reference sequence). This CDR3 is built from 16 residues. CDR3 region: CASTSLRRDSNQPQHF. The CDR3, as DNA: TGTGCCAGTACCTCCCTCAGGAGGGATAGCAATCAGCCCCAGCATTTT.

The chain links TRBV9 to TRBJ1-2; a possible D gene is TRBD1 (6 bases). Trimming removed 8 bases from V and 7 bases from J, with 21 bases in between. This CDR3 has 14 amino acids. CDR1 is SGDLS, CDR2 YYNGEE, per germline. The chain's CDR3 is CASTREPGQGGYTF. CDR3 bases: TGTGCCAGTACCCGCGAGCCGGGACAAGGTGGCTACACCTTC.

The gene calls are TRBV5-1 and TRBJ2-5; perhaps TRBD1 as D (5 bases). Trimming took 0 bases from V and 5 from J, leaving 11 bases between them. Germline V gives CDR1 SGHRS, CDR2 YFSETQ. The CDR3 has 14 residues. This chain's CDR3 is CASSLEGLRETQYF. Written as DNA, the CDR3 is TGCGCCAGCAGCTTGGAGGGGTTGAGGGAGACCCAGTACTTC.